This is a list of T cell receptor beta chains from one sample in a study of T cell repertoires in cytomegalovirus infection. The antigens of these receptors remain unknown. One entry per CDR3 protein, called by TCRdb with MiXCR from the reads. The repertoire consists of some 99,000 distinct CDR3 sequences, with around 28% occurring once and the leading ten covering approximately 78%. The sequencing here drew on CD8+ T cells from cultured PBMCs, taken from culture after CMV antigen stimulation. The source of these receptors is a human donor in good health (CMV status not recorded). Some clones in this sample may be carry-over from other donors' samples. Each CDR3 is given without its conserved first and last residue. Some rows have no size entry. The others give once, few or many, or a class for an expanded clone.

V gene: TRBV29-1; J gene: TRBJ2-7; clone size: NA; CDR3 protein: SVADRLLDYEQY
V gene: TRBV2; J gene: TRBJ1-5; clone size: NA; CDR3 protein: ASSDFGRSNQPQH
V gene: TRBV6-1; J gene: TRBJ1-2; clone size: many; CDR3 protein: ASSHEGAGDWYGYT
V gene: TRBV7-9; J gene: TRBJ2-1; clone size: NA; CDR3 protein: ASSLVSGTGVGEQF
V gene: TRBV3-1; J gene: TRBJ2-3; clone size: NA; CDR3 protein: ASSPRFRGSDTQY
V gene: TRBV9; J gene: TRBJ1-2; clone size: NA; CDR3 protein: ASSTDRDFGYT
V gene: TRBV12-3/TRBV12-4; J gene: TRBJ2-7; clone size: few; CDR3 protein: ASSFGLAGISSYEQY
V gene: TRBV7-4; J gene: TRBJ1-6; clone size: NA; CDR3 protein: ASRLGGSYSPLH
V gene: TRBV20-1; J gene: TRBJ2-7; clone size: many; CDR3 protein: SARLVDSSYEQY
V gene: TRBV7-6; J gene: TRBJ1-1; clone size: NA; CDR3 protein: ASSTGAHNTEAF
V gene: TRBV5-6; J gene: TRBJ2-1; clone size: few; CDR3 protein: ASSLLSGGVEQF
V gene: TRBV12-3/TRBV12-4; J gene: TRBJ2-7; clone size: NA; CDR3 protein: ASSLTGGREQY
V gene: TRBV7-6; J gene: TRBJ2-5; clone size: NA; CDR3 protein: ASSLDGRKETQY
V gene: TRBV29-1; J gene: TRBJ2-2; clone size: NA; CDR3 protein: SVDGANTGELF
V gene: TRBV12-3/TRBV12-4; J gene: TRBJ2-6; clone size: NA; CDR3 protein: ASGLPWGSGANVLT
V gene: TRBV2; J gene: TRBJ2-7; clone size: few; CDR3 protein: ASQEPGHIPYEQY
V gene: TRBV6-6; J gene: TRBJ1-5; clone size: NA; CDR3 protein: ASLHFSNQPQH
V gene: TRBV6-8; J gene: TRBJ1-6; clone size: NA; CDR3 protein: ASTDRVRNSPLH
V gene: TRBV3-1; J gene: TRBJ1-2; clone size: NA; CDR3 protein: ASSQVPEGHGYT
V gene: TRBV4-1; J gene: TRBJ1-3; clone size: NA; CDR3 protein: ASSQGADRDSGNTIY
V gene: TRBV11-2; J gene: TRBJ1-2; clone size: NA; CDR3 protein: ASSLGHRDREGDYGYT
V gene: TRBV9; J gene: TRBJ1-4; clone size: few; CDR3 protein: ASSRGQPATNEKLF